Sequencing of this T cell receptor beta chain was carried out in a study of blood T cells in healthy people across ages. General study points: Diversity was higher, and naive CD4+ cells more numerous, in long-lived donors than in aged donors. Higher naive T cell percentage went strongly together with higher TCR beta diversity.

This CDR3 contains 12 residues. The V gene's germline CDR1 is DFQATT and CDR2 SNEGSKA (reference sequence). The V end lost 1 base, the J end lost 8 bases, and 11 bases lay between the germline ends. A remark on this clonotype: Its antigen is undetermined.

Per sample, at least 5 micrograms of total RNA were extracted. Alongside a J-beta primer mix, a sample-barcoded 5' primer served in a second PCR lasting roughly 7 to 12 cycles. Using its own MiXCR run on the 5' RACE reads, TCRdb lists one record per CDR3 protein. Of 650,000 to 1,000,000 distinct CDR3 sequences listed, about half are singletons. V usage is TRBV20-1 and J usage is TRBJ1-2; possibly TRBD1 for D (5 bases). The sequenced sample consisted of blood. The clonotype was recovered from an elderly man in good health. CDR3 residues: CSARGSGEGYTF. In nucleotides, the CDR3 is TGCAGTGCTAGAGGCTCGGGGGAAGGCTACACCTTC.